These 17 T cell receptor beta chains were all obtained from the same sample, sequenced in a study of shared clonotypes between healthy human individuals. Repertoires were generated with immunoSEQ multiplex PCR, while TCRdb's copy carries only in-frame clones and drops some. The sample has roughly 2.5 million clones, around 90% seen once. The sample comprised naive CD4+ T cells sorted from blood. Subset here: CD45RA+ positively selected. These receptors all stem from a man aged 18 to 35 in good health.

The genes are TRBV5-4 and TRBJ1-4, with no clear D. CDR3 length equals 14 residues. Germline V CDR1 and CDR2: SGHNT, YYREEE (reference sequence). The germline V and J ends were trimmed by 2 bases and 3 bases, with 8 bases remaining between them. CDR3 protein: CASSFQGPNEKLFF. The DNA of the CDR3 is TGTGCCAGCAGCTTTCAAGGGCCTAATGAAAAACTGTTTTTT.

As for this clone: The same CDR3 can be traced to other DNA sequences in this sample. The chain links TRBV5-6 to TRBJ1-6; 9 bases align to TRBD1. The V gene's germline CDR1 is SGHDT and CDR2 YYEEEE. The CDR3 spans 14 residues. Unmatched junction bases numbered 4, after V lost 3 bases and J lost 9 bases. The CDR3, as DNA: TGTGCCAGCAGCTCACGGGACAGGGTTTCACCCCTCCACTTT. This gives the protein CASSSRDRVSPLHF.

The rearrangement joins TRBV19 to TRBJ1-2; 8 bases line up with TRBD1. Germline lookup yields CDR1 LNHDA and CDR2 SQIVND (reference sequence). The CDR3 loop spans 15 amino acids. With V trimmed by 5 bases and J by 4 bases, 9 bases remained unmatched. DNA of the CDR3: TGTGCCAGTAGTTTCCGGGACAGGCCTCTCTATGGCTACACCTTC. It specifies CASSFRDRPLYGYTF.

V gene TRBV6-5 combines with J gene TRBJ2-2, with 7 bases identical to TRBD2. The CDR3 length is 15 residues. Germline V gives CDR1 MNHEY, CDR2 SVGAGI. The ends lost 4 bases at V and 6 bases at J; junction bases unmatched: 8. In nucleotides, the CDR3 is TGTGCCAGCAGTTCGGGGTCCCTAGCGGCCGGGGAGCTGTTTTTT. Amino acids: CASSSGSLAAGELFF.

Worth noting for this clone: Additional DNA sequences in this sample encode the identical CDR3. The rearrangement links TRBV4-1 to TRBJ2-7; 13 positions match TRBD2. The CDR3 is made up of 15 amino acids. Per germline, CDR1 MGHRA and CDR2 YSYEKL. Losses at the gene ends were 3 bases for V and 4 bases for J; bases not matched to a gene: 3. The CDR3 sequence: CASSHPGLAGYEQYF. CDR3 nucleotides: TGCGCCAGCAGCCACCCGGGACTAGCGGGATACGAGCAGTACTTC.

This clone was counted a single time. The CDR3 here is CAISAKGIGSPLHF. The DNA of the CDR3 is TGTGCCATCAGTGCTAAAGGAATTGGGTCACCCCTCCACTTT. This chain connects TRBV10-3 to TRBJ1-6; D not certain. V was trimmed by 4 bases and J by 10 bases, leaving 14 bases between them. The CDR3 extends over 14 amino acids. CDR1 and CDR2 from the germline V gene are ENHRY and SYGVKD.

In regard to this clone: The sample carries other DNA sequences with the same CDR3. V usage is TRBV5-1 and J usage is TRBJ1-5, with a weak D call TRBD1 (6 bases). V shed 4 bases and J shed 3 bases, with 8 bases lying between them. Germline CDR1 is SGHRS and CDR2 is YFSETQ. This CDR3 region has 13 residues. The CDR3 DNA reads TGCGCCAGCAGCCGGGACATCAATCAGCCCCAGCATTTT. Translated: CASSRDINQPQHF.

V usage is TRBV7-8 and J usage is TRBJ1-1, with TRBD1 matching over 7 bases. Per germline, CDR1 SGHVS and CDR2 FQNEAQ. This CDR3 is built from 17 residues. V was clipped by 6 bases and J by 0 bases; unmatched bases: 13. The DNA for the CDR3 is TGTGCCAGCAGACCCACCCTTACAGGGGAAATGAACACTGAAGCTTTCTTT. Translated: CASRPTLTGEMNTEAFF.

This clone was detected once. The genes are TRBV21-1 and TRBJ1-4. TRBV21-1 is a pseudogene segment. The CDR3 totals 15 residues. DNA of the CDR3: TGTGCCAGCAGCAAAGCGGCAGACTATAATGAAAAACTGTTTTTT. Translation: CASSKAADYNEKLFF.

For this clone: This sample includes further DNA sequences coding for the same CDR3. This sequence joins TRBV5-1 and TRBJ2-6, with D uncertain. V lost 0 bases, J lost 0 bases, and 4 bases lay in between. From germline, CDR1 is SGHRS and CDR2 YFSETQ. The CDR3 spans 15 residues. The CDR3 protein is CASSLGSSGANVLTF. CDR3 nucleotide sequence: TGCGCCAGCAGCTTGGGATCCTCTGGGGCCAACGTCCTGACTTTC.

On this clone: The same CDR3 can be traced to other DNA sequences in this sample. The V and J genes are TRBV7-2 and TRBJ2-7; 9 bases align to TRBD2. CDR1 and CDR2 from the germline V gene are SGHTA and FQGNSA. The CDR3 runs 14 residues. Trimming at V came to 5 bases and at J to 2 bases, leaving 4 bases not matched to a gene. The CDR3: CASSPTSGPYEQYF. The CDR3 bases are TGTGCCAGCAGCCCGACTAGCGGTCCCTACGAGCAGTACTTC.

J is TRBJ1-2 and V is TRBV25-1; 8 positions agree with TRBD1. The germline gives CDR1 MGHDK, CDR2 SYGVNS. Trimming removed 6 bases from V and 5 bases from J; junction bases left unmatched: 14. This CDR3 region has 16 residues. Written as DNA, the CDR3 is TGTGCCAGCAGCGACCAGGGGGCGCCGGATACATATGGCTACACCTTC. This gives the protein CASSDQGAPDTYGYTF.

In the case of this clone: Compared with germline, one end of the junction differs, possibly owing to a read error. This chain connects TRBV7-2 to TRBJ1-3; D gene unclear. Germline assignment: CDR1 SGHTA and CDR2 FQGNSA. This CDR3 region has 15 residues. CDR3 in DNA: TGTGCCAGCAGCTCCCCCACGGACGTTGGAAACACCATGGATTTT. Protein product: CASSSPTDVGNTMDF.

The V gene is TRBV18, the J gene TRBJ2-3; D is undetermined. The length of the CDR3 is 14 residues. The V end lost 1 base, the J end lost 4 bases, and 9 bases lay between the germline ends. Germline-derived CDR1 and CDR2 are KGHSH and LQKENI. In nucleotides, the CDR3 is TGTGCCAGCTCACCACTTGGAGCACCAGATACGCAGTATTTT. Its protein is CASSPLGAPDTQYF.

J is TRBJ1-5 and V is TRBV2; TRBD1 is a possible D gene (5 bases). The CDR3 spans 24 residues. Trimming took off 2 bases at V and 1 base at J, with 36 bases between the two ends. Germline CDR1 is SNHLY and CDR2 is FYNNEI. The CDR3 DNA is TGTGCCAGCAGTGAACGGGGGTTAGGTTCCGGGCCGCGCAAGCCATATTTGAGCAATCAGCCCCAGCATTTT. Amino acid sequence: CASSERGLGSGPRKPYLSNQPQHF.

The genes are TRBV27 and TRBJ2-5; no firm D call. CDR3 length: 13 residues. CDR1 MNHEY and CDR2 SMNVEV come from the germline V gene (reference sequence). V lost 0 bases and J lost 5, with 7 bases in between. CDR3 sequence (DNA): TGTGCCAGCAGTTTATCTAGCTGGGAGACCCAGTACTTC. Translation: CASSLSSWETQYF.

The V and J genes are TRBV4-1 and TRBJ1-1; D ambiguous. Trimming pared 6 bases from V and 3 bases from J, leaving 11 bases between. Germline CDR1 MGHRA, CDR2 YSYEKL. This CDR3 contains 13 residues. The CDR3 protein is CASRREIDTEAFF. DNA for the CDR3: TGCGCCAGCAGGAGGGAGATCGACACTGAAGCTTTCTTT.